These 2 T cell receptor beta chains were sequenced from one sample in a study of blood T cell repertoires in COVID-19. Assay used: immunoSEQ multiplex PCR; TCRdb lists only in-frame clones, some missing. The sample has 220,000 or so clones, under 90% seen once. Sequencing was carried out using PBMCs or T cells enriched from blood (not recorded which). The receptor source for this set is a woman aged 55-69 years who had recovered from COVID-19.

J is TRBJ1-4 and V is TRBV9, with TRBD1 identical over 7 bases. With V trimmed by 3 bases and J by 5 bases, 4 bases remained unmatched. This CDR3 is 14 amino acids long. CDR1 and CDR2 (germline): SGDLS, YYNGEE. The CDR3 nucleotides read TGTGCCAGCAGCGCCAGGGGGACAAATGAAAAACTGTTTTTT. Amino acids: CASSARGTNEKLFF.

The chain recombines TRBV5-1 with TRBJ2-6, with a weak D call TRBD1 (6 bases). The V and J ends lost 4 bases and 0 bases respectively, with 11 bases between them. Looked up from germline, CDR1 is SGHRS and CDR2 is YFSETQ. CDR3 size: 16 residues. CDR3 sequence reads: CASSSGQLSGANVLTF. The DNA for the CDR3 is TGCGCCAGCAGCAGCGGACAGCTCTCTGGGGCCAACGTCCTGACTTTC.